Below are 19 T cell receptor beta chains sequenced from a single sample in a study of blood T cell repertoires in COVID-19. The data were produced by immunoSEQ multiplex PCR, yet TCRdb's version contains in-frame clones alone and is incomplete. The top ten clones hold 20% to 25% of a sample with about 56,000 clones, about 89% of them seen once. Sequenced: peripheral blood. The receptors were gathered from a human donor in a cohort sampled during active COVID-19.

This clone has only one observation. V and J are TRBV10-1 and TRBJ2-1; 14 nucleotides line up with TRBD2. The CDR3 length is 16 residues. J gave up 6 bases and V 2 bases, and 3 bases lay outside the gene matches. The V gene's germline CDR1 is WNHNN and CDR2 SYGVQD (reference sequence). CDR3 sequence: CASSEGTSGGGNEQFF. For the CDR3, the DNA is TGCGCCAGCAGTGAGGGGACTAGCGGGGGTGGCAATGAGCAGTTCTTC.

This clone was seen only a few times. The rearrangement joins TRBV5-4 to TRBJ1-2, with D unresolved. Germline V gene sequence: CDR1 SGHNT, CDR2 YYREEE (reference sequence). Between the trimmed V and J ends, which lost 1 base and 0 bases, there was a span of 10 bases. The CDR3 length is 15 residues. The CDR3 bases are TGTGCCAGCAGCTTGCTGATGTCGGCTAACTATGGCTACACCTTC. This codes for CASSLLMSANYGYTF.

The chain couples TRBV6-5 to TRBJ1-1, with D uncertain. This CDR3 has 14 amino acids. Germline lookup yields CDR1 MNHEY and CDR2 SVGAGI. V was trimmed by 6 bases and J by 1 base, leaving 12 bases between them. CDR3 DNA: TGTGCCAGCAGGACCCCCCGGAGGAACACTGAAGCTTTCTTT. Encoded protein: CASRTPRRNTEAFF.

The V call is TRBV6-2 or TRBV6-3, the J call TRBJ2-1; 10 bases map to TRBD2. J gave up 8 bases and V 3 bases, and 4 bases lay outside the gene matches. CDR1 and CDR2 from the germline V gene are MNHEY and SVGEGT. The CDR3 consists of 14 residues. DNA for the CDR3: TGTGCCAGCAGTTATACTAGCGGGGTTTATGAGCAGTTCTTC. Translation: CASSYTSGVYEQFF.

This clone was recorded only once. This sequence joins TRBV28 and TRBJ2-2; 7 positions agree with TRBD1. Germline V gene data show CDR1 as MDHEN and CDR2 as SYDVKM. This CDR3 spans 15 amino acids. With V trimmed by 6 bases and J by 2 bases, 6 bases remained unmatched. CDR3 region: CASSPGQTNTGELFF. In nucleotides, the CDR3 is TGTGCCAGCAGCCCGGGACAGACTAACACCGGGGAGCTGTTTTTT. The complete variable domain, with remaining parts taken from reference TRBV28 and TRBJ2-2, reads DVKVTQSSRYLVKRTGEKVFLECVQDMDHENMFWYRQDPGLGLRLIYFSYDVKMKEKGDIPEGYSVSREKKERFSLILESASTNQTSMYLCASSPGQTNTGELFFGEGSRLTVL.

J is TRBJ2-5 and V is TRBV7-6; D possibly corresponds to TRBD2 (6 bases). Trimming pared 2 bases from V and 5 bases from J, leaving 18 bases between. The CDR3 is 16 residues long. CDR1 is SGHVS, CDR2 FNYEAQ, per germline. CDR3: CASSLRQGGLGETQYF. The CDR3 nucleotides read TGTGCCAGCAGCTTACGGCAGGGAGGATTAGGCGAGACCCAGTACTTC. Complete variable domain (other parts from reference TRBV7-6 and TRBJ2-5): GAGVSQSPRYKVTKRGQDVALRCDPISGHVSLYWYRQALGQGPEFLTYFNYEAQQDKSGLPNDRFSAERPEGSISTLTIQRTEQRDSAMYRCASSLRQGGLGETQYFGPGTRLLVL.

The V gene is TRBV6-6, the J gene TRBJ2-7; no firm D call. Germline lookup yields CDR1 MNHNY and CDR2 SVGAGI (reference sequence). Trimming cost V 6 bases and J 2 bases, with 14 bases left between them. The CDR3 is made up of 14 amino acids. The DNA for the CDR3 is TGTGCCAGCAGACCCCCGACTCCGGCCTACGAGCAGTACTTC. As protein: CASRPPTPAYEQYF.

The rearrangement links TRBV19 to TRBJ2-7; 9 bases line up with TRBD1. This CDR3 contains 16 residues. CDR1 is LNHDA and CDR2 is SQIVND in the germline V gene (reference sequence). The J segment lost 4 bases and the V segment lost 4 bases, leaving 11 bases of the junction unmatched. DNA of the CDR3: TGTGCCAGTAGTACCCTCCTCGGGACAGGGTTGTACGAGCAGTACTTC. This translates into CASSTLLGTGLYEQYF.

V is TRBV30 and J is TRBJ1-3; D is ambiguous. V was pared by 0 bases and J by 4 bases, with 13 bases between. Germline CDR1 reads GTSNPN; CDR2 reads SVGIG (reference sequence). This CDR3 is 15 amino acids long. CDR3 coding DNA: TGTGCCTGGAGTGTAAATCTGGGGAGAGGAAACACCATATATTTT. Protein sequence: CAWSVNLGRGNTIYF.

V gene TRBV5-4 combines with J gene TRBJ1-2, with 7 bases aligning to TRBD1. This CDR3 contains 13 residues. In germline, CDR1 is SGHNT, CDR2 YYREEE (reference sequence). V was clipped by 4 bases and J by 4 bases; unmatched bases: 4. The CDR3 here is CASSQTGTYGYTF. The CDR3 DNA is TGTGCCAGCAGCCAGACAGGGACCTATGGCTACACCTTC.

V usage is TRBV7-8 and J usage is TRBJ2-7; TRBD1 matches at 7 bases. This CDR3 is 12 amino acids long. J lost 9 bases, V lost 4 bases, and 6 bases had no gene match. Germline CDR1 is SGHVS and CDR2 is FQNEAQ. For the CDR3, the DNA is TGTGCCAGCAGCTCACGACAGGGCGCGCAGTACTTC. Protein sequence: CASSSRQGAQYF.

The chain combines TRBV3-1 (or the pseudogene TRBV3-2) with TRBJ2-1, with D perhaps TRBD1 (6 bases). Trimming took off 1 base at V and 10 bases at J, with 14 bases between the two ends. Germline loops: CDR1 LGHDT, CDR2 YNNKEL (reference sequence). This CDR3 is built from 14 residues. As DNA, the CDR3 is TGTGCCAGCAGCCAAGGGCTCGCAGGGACAGAGCAGTTCTTC. Its translation: CASSQGLAGTEQFF.

This chain links TRBV20-1 with TRBJ1-2; a possible D gene is TRBD1 (6 bases). CDR1 is DFQATT, CDR2 SNEGSKA, per germline (reference sequence). V was shortened by 3 bases and J by 4 bases, with 15 bases between the two germline ends. This CDR3 spans 14 amino acids. This CDR3 reads CSASPRDNIYGYTF. The CDR3 nucleotides are TGCAGTGCTAGTCCTCGGGACAATATCTATGGCTACACCTTC.

The chain has TRBV12-3 or TRBV12-4 and TRBJ1-2, with 8 nucleotides matching TRBD1. This CDR3 has 13 residues. V shed 9 bases and J 2 bases; nucleotides not matched to a gene: 5. The CDR3 loop reads CASRQGNNYGYTF. CDR3 DNA: TGTGCCAGTCGACAGGGGAACAACTATGGCTACACCTTC.

This sequence joins TRBV24-1 and TRBJ2-1; possibly TRBD1 for D (6 bases). The V gene's germline CDR1 is KGHDR and CDR2 SFDVKD. V was pared by 9 bases and J by 8 bases, with 22 bases between. This CDR3 has 15 amino acids. The CDR3 sequence is CATLLRIRGCDEQFF. In DNA, the CDR3 is TGTGCCACCCTTTTAAGGATCAGGGGTTGCGATGAGCAGTTCTTC.

The V gene is TRBV5-1, the J gene TRBJ1-4; 7 bases agree with TRBD1. The V gene end was trimmed by 3 bases and the J gene end by 0 bases; junction bases not matched to a gene: 11. Per the germline V gene, CDR1 is SGHRS and CDR2 is YFSETQ. The CDR3 consists of 18 residues. CDR3: CASSYTTGAFTTNEKLFF. CDR3 nucleotide sequence: TGCGCCAGCAGCTATACCACAGGGGCGTTTACAACTAATGAAAAACTGTTTTTT.

The gene calls are TRBV19 and TRBJ1-6, with 7 positions matching TRBD1. Germline trimming cut 6 bases from V and 6 bases from J; bases unmatched to any gene: 5. CDR1 is LNHDA, CDR2 SQIVND, per germline (reference sequence). This CDR3 region has 14 residues. The CDR3 here is CASRPRDSNSPLHF. CDR3 sequence (DNA): TGTGCCAGTAGACCCCGGGACAGTAATTCACCCCTCCACTTT.

The gene calls are TRBV4-2 and TRBJ2-3; maybe TRBD1 (6 bases). The V end lost 0 bases, the J end lost 6 bases, and 16 bases lay between the germline ends. This CDR3 comprises 16 residues. Per germline, CDR1 LGHNA and CDR2 YNFKEQ. CDR3 DNA sequence: TGTGCCAGCAGCCAAGATGGAACGCAGGGGCGGGATACGCAGTATTTT. Protein: CASSQDGTQGRDTQYF.

The chain uses TRBV21-1 and TRBJ1-5; the tabulated D call, TRBD1, remains unverified against the DNA. TRBV21-1 constitutes a pseudogene. The CDR3 spans 19 residues. The CDR3: CASVGPKYRGRLGHQPQHF. The CDR3 DNA is TGTGCCAGCGTTGGACCTAAATACAGGGGTAGGTTGGGGCATCAGCCCCAGCATTTT.